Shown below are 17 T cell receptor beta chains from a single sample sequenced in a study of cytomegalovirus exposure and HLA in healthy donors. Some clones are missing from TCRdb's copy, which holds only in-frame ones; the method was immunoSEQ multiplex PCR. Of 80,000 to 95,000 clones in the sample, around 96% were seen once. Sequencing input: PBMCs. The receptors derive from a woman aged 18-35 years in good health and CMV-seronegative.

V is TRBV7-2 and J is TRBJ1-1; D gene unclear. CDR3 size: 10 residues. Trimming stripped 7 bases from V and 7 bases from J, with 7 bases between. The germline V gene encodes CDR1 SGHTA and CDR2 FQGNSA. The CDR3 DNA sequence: TGTGCCAGCAATGCGGGTGAAGCTTTCTTT. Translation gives CASNAGEAFF.

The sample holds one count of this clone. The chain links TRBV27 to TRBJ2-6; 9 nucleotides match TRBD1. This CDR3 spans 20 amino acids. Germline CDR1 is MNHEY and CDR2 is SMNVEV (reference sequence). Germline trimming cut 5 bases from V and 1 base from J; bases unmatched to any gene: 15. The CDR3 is CASSTMGVQGAFSGANVLTF. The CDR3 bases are TGTGCCAGCAGTACTATGGGAGTACAGGGGGCATTTTCTGGGGCCAACGTCCTGACTTTC.

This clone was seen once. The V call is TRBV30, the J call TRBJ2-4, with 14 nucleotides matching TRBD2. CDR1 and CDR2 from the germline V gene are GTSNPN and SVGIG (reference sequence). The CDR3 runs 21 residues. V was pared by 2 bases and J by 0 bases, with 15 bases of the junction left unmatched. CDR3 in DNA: TGTGCCTGGAGTCCCCCGACTAGCGGGAGGGTATGGGCTTTAGCCAAAAACATTCAGTACTTC. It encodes CAWSPPTSGRVWALAKNIQYF.

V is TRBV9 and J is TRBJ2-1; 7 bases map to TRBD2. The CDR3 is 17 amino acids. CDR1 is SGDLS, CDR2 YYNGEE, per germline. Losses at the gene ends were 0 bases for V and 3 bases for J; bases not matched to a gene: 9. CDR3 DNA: TGTGCCAGCAGCGTAGCTTCTATAACTAGCGACTACAATGAGCAGTTCTTC. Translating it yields CASSVASITSDYNEQFF.

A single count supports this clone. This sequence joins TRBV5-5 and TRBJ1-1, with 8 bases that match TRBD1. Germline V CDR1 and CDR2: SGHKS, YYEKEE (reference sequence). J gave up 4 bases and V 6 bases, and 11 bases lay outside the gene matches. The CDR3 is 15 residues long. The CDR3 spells CASTTEAGGLTEAFF. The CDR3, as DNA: TGTGCCAGCACCACAGAGGCAGGGGGCCTCACTGAAGCTTTCTTT.

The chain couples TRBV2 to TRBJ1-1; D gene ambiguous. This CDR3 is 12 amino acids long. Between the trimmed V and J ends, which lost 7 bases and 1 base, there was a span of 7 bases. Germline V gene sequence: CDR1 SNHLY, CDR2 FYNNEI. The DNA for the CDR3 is TGTGCCAGCATGTCGTGGAACACTGAAGCTTTCTTT. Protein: CASMSWNTEAFF.

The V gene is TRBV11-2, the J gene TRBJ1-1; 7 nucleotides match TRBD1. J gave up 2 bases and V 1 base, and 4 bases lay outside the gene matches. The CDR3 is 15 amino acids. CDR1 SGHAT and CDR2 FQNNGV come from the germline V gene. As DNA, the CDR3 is TGTGCCAGCAGCTTAGTCGGGACAGCCAACACTGAAGCTTTCTTT. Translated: CASSLVGTANTEAFF.

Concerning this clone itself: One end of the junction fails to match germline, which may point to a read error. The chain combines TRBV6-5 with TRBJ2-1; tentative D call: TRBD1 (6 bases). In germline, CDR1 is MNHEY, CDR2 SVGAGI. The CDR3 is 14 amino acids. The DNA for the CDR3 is TGTGCCAGCAGGCAGGGGTCAGCGGCCCACTTTGCACTCTTC. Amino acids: CASRQGSAAHFALF.

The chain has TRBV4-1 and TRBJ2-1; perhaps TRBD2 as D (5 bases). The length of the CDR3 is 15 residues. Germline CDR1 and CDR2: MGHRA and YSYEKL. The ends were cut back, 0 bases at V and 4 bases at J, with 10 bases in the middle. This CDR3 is CASSQDQLVYNEQFF. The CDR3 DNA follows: TGCGCCAGCAGCCAAGATCAACTAGTTTACAATGAGCAGTTCTTC.

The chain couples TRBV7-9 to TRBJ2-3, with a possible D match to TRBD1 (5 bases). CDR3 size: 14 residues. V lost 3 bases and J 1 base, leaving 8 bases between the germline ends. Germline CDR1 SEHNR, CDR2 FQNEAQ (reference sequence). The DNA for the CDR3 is TGTGCCAGCAGCTTTCAAGGGGGCACAGATACGCAGTATTTT. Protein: CASSFQGGTDTQYF.

CDR3 region: CASSVGRQDTQYF. The CDR3 DNA reads TGTGCCAGTAGTGTCGGTCGTCAAGATACGCAGTATTTT. The chain couples TRBV19 to TRBJ2-3; D gene uncertain. V shed 5 bases and J shed 5 bases, with 11 bases lying between them. Germline values: CDR1 LNHDA, CDR2 SQIVND (reference sequence). The CDR3 contains 13 residues.

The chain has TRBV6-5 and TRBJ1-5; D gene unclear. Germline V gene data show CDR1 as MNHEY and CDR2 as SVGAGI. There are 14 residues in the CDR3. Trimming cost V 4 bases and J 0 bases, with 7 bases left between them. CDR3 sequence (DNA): TGTGCCAGCAGTTTGGGAGATAGCAATCAGCCCCAGCATTTT. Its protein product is CASSLGDSNQPQHF.

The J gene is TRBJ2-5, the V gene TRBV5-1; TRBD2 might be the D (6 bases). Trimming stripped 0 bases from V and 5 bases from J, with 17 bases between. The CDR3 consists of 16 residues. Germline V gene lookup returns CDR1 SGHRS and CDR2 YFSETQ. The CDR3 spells CASSLVTGGVWETQYF. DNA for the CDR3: TGCGCCAGCAGCTTGGTCACCGGAGGGGTTTGGGAGACCCAGTACTTC.

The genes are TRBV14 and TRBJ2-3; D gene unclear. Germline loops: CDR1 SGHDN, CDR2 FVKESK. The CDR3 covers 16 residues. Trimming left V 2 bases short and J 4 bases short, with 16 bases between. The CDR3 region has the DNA TGTGCCAGCAGCCAAAATTTTCTTAGAGTATCAGATACGCAGTATTTT. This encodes CASSQNFLRVSDTQYF.

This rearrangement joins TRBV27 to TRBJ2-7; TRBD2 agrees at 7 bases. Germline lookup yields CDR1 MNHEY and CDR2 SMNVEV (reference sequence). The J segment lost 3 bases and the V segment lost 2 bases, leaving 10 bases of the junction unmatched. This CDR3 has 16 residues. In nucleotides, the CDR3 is TGTGCCAGCAGTTTAGGGTCCAGTCGGGGGGTCTACGAGCAGTACTTC. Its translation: CASSLGSSRGVYEQYF.

CDR3 loop: CASSLGALTYEQYF. The CDR3 DNA reads TGTGCCAGCAGCTTAGGGGCGCTGACCTACGAGCAGTACTTC. V and J are TRBV7-9 and TRBJ2-7; no firm D call. Deletions cut 1 base from V and 2 bases from J, with 9 bases between. The germline gives CDR1 SEHNR, CDR2 FQNEAQ (reference sequence). The CDR3 has 14 residues. Based on the CDR3 plus reference TRBV7-9 and TRBJ2-7, the full variable domain is DTGVSQNPRHKITKRGQNVTFRCDPISEHNRLYWYRQTLGQGPEFLTYFQNEAQLEKSRLLSDRFSAERPKGSFSTLEIQRTEQGDSAMYLCASSLGALTYEQYFGPGTRLTVT.

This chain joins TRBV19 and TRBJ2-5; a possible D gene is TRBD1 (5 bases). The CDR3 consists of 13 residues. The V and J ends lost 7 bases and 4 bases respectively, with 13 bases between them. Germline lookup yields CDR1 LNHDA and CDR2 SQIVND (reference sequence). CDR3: CASTSAGLETQYF. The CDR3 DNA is TGTGCCAGTACATCGGCAGGGCTAGAGACCCAGTACTTC.